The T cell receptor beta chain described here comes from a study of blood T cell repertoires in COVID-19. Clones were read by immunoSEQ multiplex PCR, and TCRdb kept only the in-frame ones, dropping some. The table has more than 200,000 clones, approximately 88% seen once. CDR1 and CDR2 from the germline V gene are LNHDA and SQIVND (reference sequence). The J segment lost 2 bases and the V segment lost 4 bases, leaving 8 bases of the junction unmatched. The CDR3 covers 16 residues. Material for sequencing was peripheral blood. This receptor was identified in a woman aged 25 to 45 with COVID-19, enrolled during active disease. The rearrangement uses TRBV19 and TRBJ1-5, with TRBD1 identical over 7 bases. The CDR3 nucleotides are TGTGCCAGTAGTACGGGACAGCTTGTGGGCAATCAGCCCCAGCATTTT. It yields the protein CASSTGQLVGNQPQHF.